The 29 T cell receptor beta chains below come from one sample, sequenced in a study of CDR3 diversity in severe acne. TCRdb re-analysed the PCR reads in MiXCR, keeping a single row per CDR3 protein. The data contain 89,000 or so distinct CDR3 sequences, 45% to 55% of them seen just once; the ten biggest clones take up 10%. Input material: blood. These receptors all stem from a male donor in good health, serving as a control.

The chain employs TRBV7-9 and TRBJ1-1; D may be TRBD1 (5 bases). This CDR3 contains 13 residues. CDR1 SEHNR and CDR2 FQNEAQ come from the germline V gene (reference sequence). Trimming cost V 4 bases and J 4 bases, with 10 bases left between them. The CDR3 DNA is TGTGCCAGCAGCTACGCTGGGGGCACTGAAGCTTTCTTT. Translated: CASSYAGGTEAFF.

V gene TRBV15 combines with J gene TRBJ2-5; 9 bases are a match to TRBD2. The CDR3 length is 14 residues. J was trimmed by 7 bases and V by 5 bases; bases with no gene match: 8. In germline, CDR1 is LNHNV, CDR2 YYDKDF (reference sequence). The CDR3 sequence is CATSRRGGGGTQYF. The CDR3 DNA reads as TGTGCCACCAGCCGGCGGGGGGGGGGGGGGACCCAGTACTTC.

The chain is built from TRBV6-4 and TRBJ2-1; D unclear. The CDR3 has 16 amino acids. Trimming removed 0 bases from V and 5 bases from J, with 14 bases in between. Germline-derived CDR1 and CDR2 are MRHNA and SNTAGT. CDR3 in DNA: TGTGCCAGCAGTGACTCTAGCAGCTTGGGGAACAATGAGCAGTTCTTC. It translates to CASSDSSSLGNNEQFF.

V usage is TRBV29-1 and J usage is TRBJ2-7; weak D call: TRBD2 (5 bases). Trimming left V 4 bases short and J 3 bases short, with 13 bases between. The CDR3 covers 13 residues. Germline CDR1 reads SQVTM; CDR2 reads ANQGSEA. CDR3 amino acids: CSVARERDYEQYF. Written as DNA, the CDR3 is TGCAGCGTTGCGAGGGAACGGGACTACGAGCAGTACTTC.

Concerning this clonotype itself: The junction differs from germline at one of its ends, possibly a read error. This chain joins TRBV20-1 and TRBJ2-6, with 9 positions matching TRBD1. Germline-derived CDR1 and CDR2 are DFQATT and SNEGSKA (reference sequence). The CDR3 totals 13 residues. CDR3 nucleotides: TGCAGTGCTAGAGATACAGGGGGCTTCACTGAAGCTTTC. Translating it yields CSARDTGGFTEAF.

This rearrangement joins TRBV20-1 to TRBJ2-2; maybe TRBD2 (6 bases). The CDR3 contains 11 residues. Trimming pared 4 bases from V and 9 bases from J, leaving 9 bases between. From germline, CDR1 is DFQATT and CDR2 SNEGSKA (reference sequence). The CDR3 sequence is CSAKGLRELFF. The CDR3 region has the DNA TGCAGTGCTAAGGGACTGAGGGAGCTGTTTTTT.

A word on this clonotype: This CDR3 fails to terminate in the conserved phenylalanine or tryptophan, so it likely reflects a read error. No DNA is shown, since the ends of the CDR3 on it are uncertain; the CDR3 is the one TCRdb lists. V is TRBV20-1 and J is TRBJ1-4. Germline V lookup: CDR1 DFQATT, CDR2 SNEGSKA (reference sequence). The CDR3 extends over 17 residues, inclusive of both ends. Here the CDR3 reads CSARDRGGRRNVLTFGA.

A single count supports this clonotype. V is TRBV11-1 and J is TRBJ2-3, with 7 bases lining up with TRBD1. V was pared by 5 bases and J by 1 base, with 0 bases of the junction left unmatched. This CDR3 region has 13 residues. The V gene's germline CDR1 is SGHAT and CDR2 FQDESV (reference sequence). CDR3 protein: CASSTGGTDTQYF. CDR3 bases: TGTGCCAGCAGCACAGGGGGCACAGATACGCAGTATTTT.

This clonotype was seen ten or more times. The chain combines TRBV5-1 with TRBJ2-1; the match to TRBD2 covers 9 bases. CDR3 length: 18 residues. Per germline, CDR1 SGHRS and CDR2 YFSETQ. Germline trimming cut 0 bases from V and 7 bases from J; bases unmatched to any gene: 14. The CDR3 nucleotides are TGCGCCAGCAGCTTGGGGGATTCGGCGGGAGGGCAAAAAAATGAGCAGTTCTTC. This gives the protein CASSLGDSAGGQKNEQFF.

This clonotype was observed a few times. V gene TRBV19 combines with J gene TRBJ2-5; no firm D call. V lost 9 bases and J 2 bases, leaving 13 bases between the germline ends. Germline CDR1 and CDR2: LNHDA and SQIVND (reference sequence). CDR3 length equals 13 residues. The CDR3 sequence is CASKENVQETQYF. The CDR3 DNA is TGTGCCAGCAAGGAAAACGTTCAAGAGACCCAGTACTTC.

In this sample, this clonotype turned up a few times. CDR3 coding DNA: TGTGCCAGTCCAGACCCCGTGGGGGGGCGGAACGAGCAGTACTTC. This translates into CASPDPVGGRNEQYF. The chain links TRBV2 to TRBJ2-7, with D possibly matching TRBD2 (7 bases). In germline, CDR1 is SNHLY, CDR2 FYNNEI. This CDR3 has 15 residues. V lost 9 bases, J lost 5 bases, and 23 bases lay in between.

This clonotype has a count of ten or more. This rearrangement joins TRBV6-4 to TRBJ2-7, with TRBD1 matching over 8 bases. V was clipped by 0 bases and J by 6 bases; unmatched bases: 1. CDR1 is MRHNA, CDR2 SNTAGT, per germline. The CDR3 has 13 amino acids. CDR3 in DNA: TGTGCCAGCAGTGACTCTGACAGGGGCGAGCAGTACTTC. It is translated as CASSDSDRGEQYF.

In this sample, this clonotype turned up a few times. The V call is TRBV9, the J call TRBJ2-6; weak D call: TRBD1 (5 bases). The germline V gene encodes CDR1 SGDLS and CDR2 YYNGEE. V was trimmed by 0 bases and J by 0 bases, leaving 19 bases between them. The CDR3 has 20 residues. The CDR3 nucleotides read TGTGCCAGCAGCGTAGATTCAAGGGGAATTTCATTCTCTGGGGCCAACGTCCTGACTTTC. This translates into CASSVDSRGISFSGANVLTF. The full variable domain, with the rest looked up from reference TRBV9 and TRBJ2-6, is DSGVTQTPKHLITATGQRVTLRCSPRSGDLSVYWYQQSLDQGLQFLIQYYNGEERAKGNILERFSAQQFPDLHSELNLSSLELGDSALYFCASSVDSRGISFSGANVLTFGAGSRLTVL.

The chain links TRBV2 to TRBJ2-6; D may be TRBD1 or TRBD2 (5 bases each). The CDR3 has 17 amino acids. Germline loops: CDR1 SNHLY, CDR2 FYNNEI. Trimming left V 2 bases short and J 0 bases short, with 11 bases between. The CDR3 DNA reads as TGTGCCAGCAGTGAAAGGGGACGACCCTCTGGGGCCAACGTCCTGACTTTC. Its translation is CASSERGRPSGANVLTF. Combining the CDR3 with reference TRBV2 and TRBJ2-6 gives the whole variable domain EPEVTQTPSHQVTQMGQEVILRCVPISNHLYFYWYRQILGQKVEFLVSFYNNEISEKSEIFDDQFSVERPDGSNFTLKIRSTKLEDSAMYFCASSERGRPSGANVLTFGAGSRLTVL.

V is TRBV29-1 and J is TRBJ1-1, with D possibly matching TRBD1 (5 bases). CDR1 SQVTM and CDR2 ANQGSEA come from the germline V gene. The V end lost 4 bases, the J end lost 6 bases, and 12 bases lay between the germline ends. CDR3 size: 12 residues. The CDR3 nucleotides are TGCAGCGTTGGCCAGGGAACCCCTGAAGCTTTCTTT. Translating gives CSVGQGTPEAFF.

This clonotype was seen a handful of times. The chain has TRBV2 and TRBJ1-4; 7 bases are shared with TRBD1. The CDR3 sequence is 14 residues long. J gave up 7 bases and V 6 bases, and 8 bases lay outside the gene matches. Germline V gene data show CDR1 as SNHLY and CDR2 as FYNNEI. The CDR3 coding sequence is TGTGCCAGCAGGGAGGGGACAGCGGGTGAAAAACTGTTTTTT. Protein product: CASREGTAGEKLFF. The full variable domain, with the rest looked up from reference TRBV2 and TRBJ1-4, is EPEVTQTPSHQVTQMGQEVILRCVPISNHLYFYWYRQILGQKVEFLVSFYNNEISEKSEIFDDQFSVERPDGSNFTLKIRSTKLEDSAMYFCASREGTAGEKLFFGSGTQLSVL.

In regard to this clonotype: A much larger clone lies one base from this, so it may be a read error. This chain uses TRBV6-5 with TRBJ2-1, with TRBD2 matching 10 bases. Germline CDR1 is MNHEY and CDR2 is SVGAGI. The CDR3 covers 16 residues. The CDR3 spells CASSTKLAGYYNERFF. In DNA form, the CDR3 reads TGTGCCAGCAGCACGAAACTAGCGGGATACTACAATGAGCGGTTCTTC.

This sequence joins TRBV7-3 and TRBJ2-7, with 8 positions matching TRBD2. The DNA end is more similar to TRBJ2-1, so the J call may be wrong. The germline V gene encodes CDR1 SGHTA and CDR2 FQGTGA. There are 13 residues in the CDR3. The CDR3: CASSFPGGYEQFF. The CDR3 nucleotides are TGTGCCAGCAGCTTCCCGGGAGGGTATGAGCAGTTCTTC.

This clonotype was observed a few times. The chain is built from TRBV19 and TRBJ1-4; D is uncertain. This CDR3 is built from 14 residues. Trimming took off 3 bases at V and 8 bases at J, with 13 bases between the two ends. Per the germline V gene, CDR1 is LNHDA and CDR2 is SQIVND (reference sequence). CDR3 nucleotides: TGTGCCAGTAGTATGGGTGTTGCTCCCGAAAAACTGTTTTTT. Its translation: CASSMGVAPEKLFF.

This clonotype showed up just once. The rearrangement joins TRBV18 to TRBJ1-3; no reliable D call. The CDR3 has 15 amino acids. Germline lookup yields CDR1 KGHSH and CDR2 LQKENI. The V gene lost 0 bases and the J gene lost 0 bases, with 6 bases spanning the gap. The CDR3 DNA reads TGTGCCAGCTCACCACCCCGAGCCTCTGGAAACACCATATATTTT. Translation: CASSPPRASGNTIYF.

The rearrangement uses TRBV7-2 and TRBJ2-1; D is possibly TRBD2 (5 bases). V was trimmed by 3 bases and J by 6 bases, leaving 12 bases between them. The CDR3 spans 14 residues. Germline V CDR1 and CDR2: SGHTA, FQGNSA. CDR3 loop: CASSLRASSNEQFF. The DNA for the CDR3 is TGTGCCAGCAGCTTGAGGGCCTCGTCCAATGAGCAGTTCTTC.

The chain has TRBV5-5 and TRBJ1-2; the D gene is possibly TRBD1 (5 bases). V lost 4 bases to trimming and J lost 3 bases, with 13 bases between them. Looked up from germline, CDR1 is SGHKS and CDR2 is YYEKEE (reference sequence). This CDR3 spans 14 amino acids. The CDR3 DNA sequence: TGTGCCAGCAGCCCTACTGGAGGGGACTATGGCTACACCTTC. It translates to CASSPTGGDYGYTF.

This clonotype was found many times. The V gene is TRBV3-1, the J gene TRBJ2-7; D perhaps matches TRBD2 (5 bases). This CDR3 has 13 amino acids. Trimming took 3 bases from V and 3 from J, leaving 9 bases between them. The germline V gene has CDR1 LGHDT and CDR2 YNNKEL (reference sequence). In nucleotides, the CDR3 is TGTGCCAGCAGCCAGACTACCCACTACGAGCAGTACTTC. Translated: CASSQTTHYEQYF.

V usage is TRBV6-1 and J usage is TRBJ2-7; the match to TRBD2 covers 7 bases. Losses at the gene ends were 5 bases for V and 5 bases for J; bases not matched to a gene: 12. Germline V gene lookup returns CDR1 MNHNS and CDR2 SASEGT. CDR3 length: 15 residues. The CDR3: CASSPRPGREDEQYF. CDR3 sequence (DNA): TGTGCCAGCAGTCCTCGTCCGGGACGGGAGGACGAGCAGTACTTC.

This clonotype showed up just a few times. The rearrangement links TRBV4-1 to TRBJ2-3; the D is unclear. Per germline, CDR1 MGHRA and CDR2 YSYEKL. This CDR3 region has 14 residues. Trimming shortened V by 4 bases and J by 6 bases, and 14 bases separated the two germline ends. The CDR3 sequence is CASSPGPDEDTQYF. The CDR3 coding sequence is TGCGCCAGCAGCCCCGGCCCCGACGAGGATACGCAGTATTTT.

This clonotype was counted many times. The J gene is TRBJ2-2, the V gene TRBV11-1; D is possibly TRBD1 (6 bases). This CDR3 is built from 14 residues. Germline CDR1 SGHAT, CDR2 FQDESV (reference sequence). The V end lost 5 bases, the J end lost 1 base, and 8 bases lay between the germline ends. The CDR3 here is CASSRTENTGELFF. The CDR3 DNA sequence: TGTGCCAGCAGCCGGACAGAGAACACCGGGGAGCTGTTTTTT.

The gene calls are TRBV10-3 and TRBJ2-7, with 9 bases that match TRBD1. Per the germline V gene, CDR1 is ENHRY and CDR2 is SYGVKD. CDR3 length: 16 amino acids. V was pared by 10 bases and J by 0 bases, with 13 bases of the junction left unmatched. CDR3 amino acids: CASLPFGGQGSYEQYF. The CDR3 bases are TGTGCCAGCCTCCCTTTTGGGGGACAGGGCTCCTACGAGCAGTACTTC.

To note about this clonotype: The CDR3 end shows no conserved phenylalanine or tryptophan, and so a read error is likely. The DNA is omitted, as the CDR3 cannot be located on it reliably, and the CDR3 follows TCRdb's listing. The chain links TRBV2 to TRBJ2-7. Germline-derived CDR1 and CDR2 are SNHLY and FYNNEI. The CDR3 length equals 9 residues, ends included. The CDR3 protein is CASSEAGYY.

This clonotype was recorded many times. CDR3 residues: CASSGQGARYGYTF. As DNA, the CDR3 is TGTGCCAGCAGCGGACAGGGGGCAAGGTATGGCTACACCTTC. The chain joins TRBV9 to TRBJ1-2, with 10 bases aligning to TRBD1. Germline trimming cut 3 bases from V and 5 bases from J; bases unmatched to any gene: 4. Germline CDR1 SGDLS, CDR2 YYNGEE. The CDR3 has 14 amino acids. The full variable domain, in which reference TRBV9 and TRBJ1-2 provide the parts outside the CDR3, is DSGVTQTPKHLITATGQRVTLRCSPRSGDLSVYWYQQSLDQGLQFLIQYYNGEERAKGNILERFSAQQFPDLHSELNLSSLELGDSALYFCASSGQGARYGYTFGSGTRLTVV.